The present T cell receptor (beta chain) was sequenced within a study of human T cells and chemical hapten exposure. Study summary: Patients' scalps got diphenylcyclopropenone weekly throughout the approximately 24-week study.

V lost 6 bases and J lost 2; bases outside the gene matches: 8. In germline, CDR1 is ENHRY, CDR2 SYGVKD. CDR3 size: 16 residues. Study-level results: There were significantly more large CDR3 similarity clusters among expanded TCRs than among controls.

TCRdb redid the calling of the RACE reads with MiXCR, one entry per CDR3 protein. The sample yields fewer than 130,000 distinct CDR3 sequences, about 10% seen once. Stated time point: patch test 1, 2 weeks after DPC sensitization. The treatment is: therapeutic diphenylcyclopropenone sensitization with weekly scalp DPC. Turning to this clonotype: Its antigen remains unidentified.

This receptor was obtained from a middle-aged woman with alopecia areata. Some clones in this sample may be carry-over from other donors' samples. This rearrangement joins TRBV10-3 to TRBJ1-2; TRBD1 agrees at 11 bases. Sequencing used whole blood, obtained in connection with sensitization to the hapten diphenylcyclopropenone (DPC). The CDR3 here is CAIRRDRGGQNYGYTF. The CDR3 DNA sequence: TGTGCCATCAGAAGGGACAGGGGGGGTCAGAACTATGGCTACACCTTC.